The rows below give T cell receptor beta chains drawn from one sample of a study of cytotoxic CD8 clonotypes in ibrutinib-treated CLL. TCRdb's table, derived via immunoSEQ multiplex PCR, lists solely in-frame clones and lacks some. The table has some 350,000 clones, 67% seen once. The starting material was PBMCs, obtained after 36 months of ibrutinib treatment. Every receptor here comes from a human donor with chronic lymphocytic leukemia. Each CDR3 is given with its conserved first and last residue. The D gene is left open where the match is weak. Some rows mark clone size as missing; the rest say once, few, many or name a class of expanded clone.

D | size | J | V | CDR3 | DNA
NA | NA | TRBJ1-2 | TRBV5-1 | CASSFMTSPYGYTF | TGCGCCAGCAGCTTTATGACAAGTCCCTATGGCTACACCTTC
NA | once | TRBJ2-7 | TRBV10-2 | CASSERDRPYEQYF | TGCGCCAGCAGTGAGCGGGACCGCCCCTACGAGCAGTACTTC
TRBD2 | NA | TRBJ2-3 | TRBV2 | CASSPGLATDTQYF | TGTGCCAGCAGTCCGGGACTAGCGACAGATACGCAGTATTTT
TRBD2 | NA | TRBJ2-5 | TRBV7-8 | CASSSQWLAGGGDQETQYF | TGTGCCAGCAGCTCCCAGTGGCTAGCGGGAGGGGGGGACCAAGAGACCCAGTACTTC
NA | once | TRBJ2-3 | TRBV9 | CASSVGVSETTDTQYF | TGTGCCAGCAGCGTAGGTGTTAGCGAGACCACAGATACGCAGTATTTT
TRBD1 | NA | TRBJ2-1 | TRBV10-3 | CAISDDRGEYNEQFF | TGTGCCATCAGTGACGACAGGGGGGAATACAATGAGCAGTTCTTC
NA | NA | TRBJ2-3 | TRBV29-1 | CSVESIADTQYF | TGCAGCGTTGAGTCGATCGCAGATACGCAGTATTTT
NA | few | TRBJ2-7 | TRBV7-2 | CASSPWRGGIEQYF | TGTGCCAGCAGCCCTTGGAGGGGGGGAATCGAGCAGTACTTC
NA | few | TRBJ1-5 | TRBV7-9 | CASSLFDQPQHF | TGTGCCAGCAGCTTATTTGATCAGCCCCAGCATTTT
TRBD1 | NA | TRBJ2-5 | TRBV27 | CASSYRGRWETQYF | TGTGCCAGCAGTTACAGGGGAAGGTGGGAGACCCAGTACTTC
NA | NA | TRBJ2-3 | TRBV9 | CASNPGGTDTQYF | TGTGCCAGCAACCCTGGGGGCACAGATACGCAGTATTTT
NA | few | TRBJ1-5 | TRBV5-1 | CASSFEGYQPQHF | TGCGCCAGCAGCTTCGAGGGTTATCAGCCCCAGCATTTT
TRBD1 | NA | TRBJ2-7 | TRBV27 | CASRLTGGPYEQYF | TGTGCCAGCAGGCTGACAGGGGGTCCCTACGAGCAGTACTTC
NA | NA | TRBJ2-7 | TRBV7-8 | CASSLVGSTYEQYF | TGTGCCAGCAGCTTAGTAGGCAGTACCTACGAGCAGTACTTC
NA | NA | TRBJ1-3 | TRBV18 | CASSVHPRELSGNTIYF | TGTGCCAGCTCAGTACACCCCAGGGAGTTATCTGGAAACACCATATATTTT
NA | NA | TRBJ2-4 | TRBV28 | CASSFGVGSIQYF | TGTGCCAGCAGTTTCGGGGTCGGAAGCATTCAGTACTTC
NA | once | TRBJ2-1 | TRBV28 | CASSLLAEQFF | TGTGCCAGCAGTTTACTCGCTGAGCAGTTCTTC
NA | NA | TRBJ1-6 | TRBV19 | CASRMDSPNSPLHF | TGTGCCAGTAGGATGGACAGCCCCAATTCACCCCTCCACTTT
NA | NA | TRBJ2-7 | TRBV11-2 | CASSPFQGVGEQYF | TGTGCCAGCAGCCCGTTTCAAGGGGTTGGCGAGCAGTACTTC
NA | NA | TRBJ2-4 | TRBV7-2 | CASSLGNIQYF | TGTGCCAGCAGTTTAGGAAACATTCAGTACTTC
NA | NA | TRBJ2-2 | TRBV27 | CASLSRRTGELFF | TGTGCCAGCTTGAGTCGGCGAACCGGGGAGCTGTTTTTT
TRBD2 | NA | TRBJ2-3 | TRBV7-9 | CASRSGTSGTDTQYF | TGTGCCAGCAGGAGCGGGACTAGCGGCACAGATACGCAGTATTTT
NA | NA | TRBJ1-1 | TRBV7-2 | CASSYTEGTEAFF | TGTGCCAGCAGCTACACAGAGGGCACTGAAGCTTTCTTT
NA | NA | TRBJ2-7 | TRBV11-2 | CASSPPGSYEQYF | TGTGCCAGCAGCCCACCGGGATCCTACGAGCAGTACTTC
TRBD2 | NA | TRBJ2-3 | TRBV11-1 | CASSFGGTDTQYF | TGTGCCAGCAGCTTCGGGGGGACAGATACGCAGTATTTT
TRBD2 | few | TRBJ2-7 | TRBV7-9 | CASSLGRLAGGTGSYEQYF | TGTGCCAGCAGCTTAGGTCGTCTAGCGGGGGGGACAGGGTCCTACGAGCAGTACTTC
TRBD1 | once | TRBJ1-4 | TRBV10-2 | CASSQGQGREKLFF | TGCGCCAGCAGTCAGGGACAGGGGAGAGAAAAACTGTTTTTT
NA | few | TRBJ2-3 | TRBV29-1 | CSVDRGDTQYF | TGCAGCGTTGACCGGGGTGATACGCAGTATTTT
TRBD1 | NA | TRBJ1-1 | TRBV9 | CASSQLDRMITEAFF | TGTGCCAGCAGCCAGTTGGACAGGATGATCACTGAAGCTTTCTTT
TRBD1 | NA | TRBJ2-7 | TRBV28 | CASSIPDRWFYEQYF | TGTGCCAGCAGTATTCCGGACAGGTGGTTTTACGAGCAGTACTTC
NA | once | TRBJ1-3 | TRBV5-4 | CASSLGISGNTIYF | TGTGCCAGCAGCTTGGGGATCTCTGGAAACACCATATATTTT
NA | NA | TRBJ2-7 | TRBV11-2 | CASSLGVAGHNEQYF | TGTGCCAGCAGCTTAGGAGTAGCCGGACATAACGAGCAGTACTTC
NA | NA | TRBJ1-1 | TRBV9 | CASSLRTDGRTEAFF | TGTGCCAGCAGCCTTCGGACAGACGGACGCACTGAAGCTTTCTTT
TRBD1 | few | TRBJ1-2 | TRBV27 | CASSLFYDRGDYGYTF | TGTGCCAGCAGTTTATTCTATGACAGGGGGGACTATGGCTACACCTTC
NA | NA | TRBJ2-2 | TRBV29-1 | CSVPTGRAVGELFF | TGCAGCGTACCCACGGGGCGAGCCGTCGGGGAGCTGTTTTTT
NA | once | TRBJ2-3 | TRBV5-1 | CAARYDRSTDTQYF | TGCGCCGCTCGTTATGACAGAAGCACAGATACGCAGTATTTT
NA | few | TRBJ2-2 | TRBV5-1 | CASSTDGANTGELFF | TGCGCCAGCAGCACGGACGGCGCGAACACCGGGGAGCTGTTTTTT
TRBD1 | few | TRBJ2-1 | TRBV7-9 | CASSRTGLLEQFF | TGTGCCAGCAGCAGGACAGGGTTGCTTGAGCAGTTCTTC
TRBD1 | NA | TRBJ2-2 | TRBV7-6 | CASSLAYRDRTGELFF | TGTGCCAGCAGCTTAGCTTACCGGGACAGAACCGGGGAGCTGTTTTTT
NA | NA | TRBJ1-2 | TRBV19 | CASSIPIQEALSYGYTF | TGTGCCAGTAGTATCCCTATACAGGAGGCATTAAGCTATGGCTACACCTTC
TRBD2 | once | TRBJ2-3 | TRBV18 | CASSPKRGPTDTQYF | TGTGCCAGCTCACCTAAGCGGGGGCCCACAGATACGCAGTATTTT
TRBD1 | NA | TRBJ2-1 | TRBV2 | CASSERTGNFWAYEQFF | TGTGCCAGCAGTGAAAGGACAGGGAACTTCTGGGCATATGAGCAGTTCTTC
TRBD1 | NA | TRBJ2-5 | TRBV6-1 | CASRTQGNQETQYF | TGTGCCAGCAGAACACAGGGGAACCAAGAGACCCAGTACTTC
TRBD1 | NA | TRBJ2-7 | TRBV5-1 | CASSSTGTGFAYEQYF | TGCGCCAGCAGCTCTACCGGGACAGGGTTCGCCTACGAGCAGTACTTC
NA | NA | TRBJ2-1 | TRBV4-3 | CASSQVLPSYNEQFF | TGCGCCAGCAGCCAAGTTCTGCCCTCCTACAATGAGCAGTTCTTC
NA | NA | TRBJ2-5 | TRBV5-4 | CASSPQTASGETQYF | TGTGCCAGCAGCCCCCAGACGGCCTCGGGTGAGACCCAGTACTTC
NA | NA | TRBJ2-7 | TRBV9 | CASSPEPGRFYEQYF | TGTGCCAGCAGCCCTGAACCGGGAAGATTTTACGAGCAGTACTTC
NA | NA | TRBJ1-2 | TRBV28 | CASSVGINYGYTF | TGTGCCAGCAGCGTAGGTATTAACTATGGCTACACCTTC
NA | NA | TRBJ2-3 | TRBV4-1 | CASSQGILRLDTQYF | TGCGCCAGCAGCCAAGGGATCCTCCGGCTAGATACGCAGTATTTT
NA | NA | TRBJ2-7 | TRBV9 | CASSVADEGQYF | TGTGCCAGCAGCGTAGCGGACGAAGGGCAGTACTTC
TRBD1 | NA | TRBJ1-2 | TRBV11-2 | CASSTGTGGHGYTF | TGTGCCAGCAGCACCGGGACAGGGGGCCATGGCTACACCTTC
TRBD1 | NA | TRBJ1-1 | TRBV5-4 | CASSLGQGRTEAFF | TGTGCCAGCAGCCTCGGACAGGGGAGAACTGAAGCTTTCTTT
NA | few | TRBJ1-2 | TRBV6-6 | CASIHTYYGYTF | TGTGCCAGCATCCACACGTACTATGGCTACACCTTC
TRBD1 | NA | TRBJ1-1 | TRBV7-6 | CASSQGTGKVTSNTEAFF | TGTGCCAGCAGCCAAGGGACAGGGAAGGTAACAAGTAACACTGAAGCTTTCTTT